This entry features one T cell receptor beta chain sequence. Unmatched junction bases numbered 8, after V lost 4 bases and J lost 9 bases. CDR3 length equals 14 residues. From germline, CDR1 is SNHLY and CDR2 FYNNEI. Clones were sequenced by immunoSEQ multiplex PCR, and TCRdb holds only the in-frame ones, with some missing. The table records hundreds of thousands of clones, 81% of them present only once. This sample is part of a study of blood T cell repertoires in COVID-19. J is TRBJ2-1 and V is TRBV2; 8 bases fit TRBD1. This sequence was found in a woman older than 75 with COVID-19, enrolled during active disease. The material sequenced was peripheral blood. CDR3 in amino acids: CASSGQGMISEQFF. DNA for the CDR3: TGTGCCAGCAGTGGACAGGGGATGATTTCTGAGCAGTTCTTC.